This T cell receptor beta chain was profiled in a study of blood T cell repertoires in COVID-19. Background on the study: PBMCs, B-cell-depleted T cells, or T cells provided the cDNA or gDNA that made up the material.

Sequenced by immunoSEQ multiplex PCR; TCRdb stores in-frame clones only, minus some. The sample lists approximately 15,000 clones; 75% to 90% were seen once. V was pared by 3 bases and J by 0 bases, with 9 bases between. The CDR3 sequence is 15 residues long. The germline CDR1 and CDR2 sequences are SGHTA and FQGNSA. The rearrangement links TRBV7-2 to TRBJ2-1; D uncertain. The sequenced sample was peripheral blood. The receptor was derived from a man over 45 with active COVID-19. CDR3 DNA: TGTGCCAGCAGCTTCCGAGCGAACTCCTACAATGAGCAGTTCTTC. Amino acid sequence: CASSFRANSYNEQFF.